Below, 10 T cell receptor beta chains from the same sample are listed, as sequenced in a study of shared clonotypes between healthy human individuals. Method: immunoSEQ multiplex PCR; TCRdb's copy keeps in-frame clones and lacks some. This table has about 510,000 clones, almost 97% appearing once. Sequenced: naive CD4+ T cells sorted from blood. Subset defined: CD45RA+ positively selected. These receptors were taken from a woman aged 25 to 39 in good health.

The genes are TRBV29-1 and TRBJ2-7; D is uncertain. With 4 bases removed from V and 1 base from J, the gap between germline ends came to 11 bases. The germline V gene encodes CDR1 SQVTM and CDR2 ANQGSEA. The CDR3 runs to 13 residues. The CDR3 DNA reads as TGCAGCGTTGGACCGAGACTTTCCTACGAGCAGTACTTC. As protein: CSVGPRLSYEQYF.

The V gene is TRBV5-1, the J gene TRBJ2-1; D unclear. V was clipped by 7 bases and J by 0 bases, with 11 bases between them. CDR1 SGHRS and CDR2 YFSETQ come from the germline V gene. The CDR3 spans 14 residues. CDR3 residues: CASSSEDSYNEQFF. The CDR3 DNA reads TGCGCCAGCTCGAGTGAGGACTCCTACAATGAGCAGTTCTTC.

The chain has TRBV5-6 and TRBJ2-2; the match to TRBD1 covers 7 bases. This CDR3 region has 15 residues. With 4 bases clipped from V and 3 bases from J, the junction kept 6 bases outside the gene matches. Germline assignment: CDR1 SGHDT and CDR2 YYEEEE. The CDR3: CASSLKQGDTGELFF. The CDR3 nucleotides read TGTGCCAGCAGCCTTAAGCAGGGGGACACCGGGGAGCTGTTTTTT.

The chain couples TRBV5-6 to TRBJ2-7; 10 bases match TRBD1. V trimming: 0 bases; J trimming: 4 bases; junction bases outside the gene matches: 4. Per germline, CDR1 SGHDT and CDR2 YYEEEE. CDR3 size: 15 residues. The DNA for the CDR3 is TGTGCCAGCAGCTTGGGGGGACAGGGGAGATACGAGCAGTACTTC. Protein: CASSLGGQGRYEQYF.

With respect to this clone: Other nucleotide sequences from this sample produce the same CDR3. The chain employs TRBV18 and TRBJ2-2, with no clear D. The CDR3 is 13 residues long. V gave up 0 bases and J gave up 2 bases, with 1 base separating them. Looked up from germline, CDR1 is KGHSH and CDR2 is LQKENI. The CDR3 reads CASSPPNTGELFF. For the CDR3, the DNA is TGTGCCAGCTCACCACCCAACACCGGGGAGCTGTTTTTT.

The chain is built from TRBV29-1 and TRBJ2-7; TRBD2 agrees at 10 bases. V lost 3 bases, J lost 2 bases, and 7 bases stayed unmatched. Germline CDR1 and CDR2: SQVTM and ANQGSEA. The length of the CDR3 is 15 residues. The CDR3 here is CSVEATGTSAYEQYF. In nucleotides, the CDR3 is TGCAGCGTTGAGGCTACCGGGACTAGCGCCTACGAGCAGTACTTC.

This chain links TRBV5-1 with TRBJ2-7; 8 nucleotides match TRBD1. CDR1 and CDR2 from the germline V gene are SGHRS and YFSETQ. The CDR3 consists of 16 residues. V shed 0 bases and J 7 bases; nucleotides not matched to a gene: 12. This CDR3 is CASSLGRTGFVGEQYF. CDR3 coding DNA: TGCGCCAGCAGCTTGGGTCGGACAGGGTTTGTAGGTGAGCAGTACTTC.

This rearrangement joins TRBV7-6 to TRBJ2-5; 8 positions agree with TRBD2. Trimming took 4 bases from V and 4 from J; bases not matched to a gene: 5. The CDR3 is 14 residues long. Per the germline V gene, CDR1 is SGHVS and CDR2 is FNYEAQ. The CDR3 region has the DNA TGTGCCAGCAGCTGGCGGCGGGGGGCAGAGACCCAGTACTTC. This gives the protein CASSWRRGAETQYF.

The J gene is TRBJ2-1, the V gene TRBV5-6; 8 bases agree with TRBD2. J lost 4 bases, V lost 0 bases, and 6 bases had no gene match. Per the germline V gene, CDR1 is SGHDT and CDR2 is YYEEEE. The CDR3 spans 16 residues. The chain's CDR3 is CASSLEGGRLYNEQFF. The CDR3 bases are TGTGCCAGCAGCTTGGAGGGCGGGAGGCTTTACAATGAGCAGTTCTTC.

V gene TRBV7-3 combines with J gene TRBJ1-2, with 10 bases that match TRBD1. In germline, CDR1 is SGHTA, CDR2 FQGTGA. The CDR3 is 16 residues long. With 4 bases clipped from V and 7 bases from J, the junction kept 12 bases outside the gene matches. The CDR3 DNA sequence: TGTGCCAGCAGCTCTTCTCCAGACAGGGGGCTAGGTGGCTACACCTTC. The encoded protein is CASSSSPDRGLGGYTF. Full variable domain (remainder filled in from reference TRBV7-3 and TRBJ1-2): GAGVSQTPSNKVTEKGKYVELRCDPISGHTALYWYRQSLGQGPEFLIYFQGTGAADDSGLPNDRFFAVRPEGSVSTLKIQRTERGDSAVYLCASSSSPDRGLGGYTFGSGTRLTVV.